This TCR beta chain was identified in a study of cytomegalovirus exposure and HLA in healthy donors. The study's findings and limits: Despite most TCR sequences being rare, some public TCRs occurred in many donors. Associated with cytomegalovirus, according to the listing, were 164 TCR beta chains.

This CDR3 has 14 residues. J gave up 0 bases and V 5 bases, and 0 bases lay outside the gene matches. The germline gives CDR1 ENHRY, CDR2 SYGVKD. With regard to this clone: The antigen remains undetermined.

Profiled with immunoSEQ multiplex PCR; TCRdb holds only in-frame clones, not every one. The profile shows 150,000 to 200,000 clones, around nine tenths of them singletons. The receptor was isolated from a woman aged 30 to 39 in good health and CMV-seronegative. The sample consisted of PBMCs. The rearrangement uses TRBV10-3 and TRBJ2-1; 8 bases align to TRBD2. This chain's CDR3 is CAISTSGSYNEQFF. The DNA of the CDR3 is TGTGCCATCAGTACTAGCGGCTCCTACAATGAGCAGTTCTTC.